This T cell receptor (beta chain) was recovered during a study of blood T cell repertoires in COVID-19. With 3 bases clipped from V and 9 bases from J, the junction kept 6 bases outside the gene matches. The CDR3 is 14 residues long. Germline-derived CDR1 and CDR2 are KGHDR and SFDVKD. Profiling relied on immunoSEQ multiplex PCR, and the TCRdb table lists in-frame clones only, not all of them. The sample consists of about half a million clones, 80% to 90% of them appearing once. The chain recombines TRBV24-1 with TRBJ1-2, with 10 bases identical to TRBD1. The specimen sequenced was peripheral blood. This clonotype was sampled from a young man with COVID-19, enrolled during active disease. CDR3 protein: CATSDGTGDGCYTF. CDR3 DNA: TGTGCCACCAGTGATGGGACAGGGGACGGATGCTACACCTTC.